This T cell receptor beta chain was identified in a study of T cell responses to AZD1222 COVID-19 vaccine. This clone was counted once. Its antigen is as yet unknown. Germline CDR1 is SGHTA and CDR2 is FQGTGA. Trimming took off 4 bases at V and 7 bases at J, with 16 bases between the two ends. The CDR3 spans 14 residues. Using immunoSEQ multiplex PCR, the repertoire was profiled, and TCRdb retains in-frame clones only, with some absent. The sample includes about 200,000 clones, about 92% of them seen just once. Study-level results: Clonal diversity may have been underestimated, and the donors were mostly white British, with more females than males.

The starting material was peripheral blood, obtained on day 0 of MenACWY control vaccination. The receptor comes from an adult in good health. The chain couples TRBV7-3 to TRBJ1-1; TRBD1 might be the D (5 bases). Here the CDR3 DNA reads TGTGCCAGCAGCTATAGTATCGGGGGTGGTGAAGCTTTCTTT. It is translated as CASSYSIGGGEAFF.